Below are 24 T cell receptor beta chains sequenced from a single sample in a study of T cell responses to AZD1222 COVID-19 vaccine. Using immunoSEQ multiplex PCR, the repertoire was profiled, and TCRdb retains in-frame clones only, with some absent. In the table there are 150,000 to 200,000 clones, 94% of which are singletons. Specimen: peripheral blood, collected on day 0 of AZD1222 vaccination. These receptor sequences come from an adult in good health.

The V gene is TRBV6-2 or TRBV6-3, the J gene TRBJ2-3; no clear D gene. Trimming pared 2 bases from V and 3 bases from J, leaving 6 bases between. CDR3 length: 13 residues. Germline CDR1 MNHEY, CDR2 SVGEGT. The CDR3 region is CASSYAGTDTQYF. CDR3 DNA: TGTGCCAGCAGTTACGCCGGAACAGATACGCAGTATTTT.

The DNA for the CDR3 is TGTGCCAGCAGCCGCCAAGAGACCCAGTACTTC. It translates to CASSRQETQYF. J is TRBJ2-5 and V is TRBV11-2, with D unclear. Germline-derived CDR1 and CDR2 are SGHAT and FQNNGV. The CDR3 has 11 amino acids. Between the trimmed V and J ends, which lost 5 bases and 1 base, there was a span of 2 bases.

The chain recombines TRBV6-5 with TRBJ2-6, with D uncertain. The CDR3 extends over 16 amino acids. V lost 0 bases and J lost 2, with 8 bases in between. CDR1 is MNHEY, CDR2 SVGAGI, per germline. CDR3 in amino acids: CASSYSWAAGANVLTF. Written as DNA, the CDR3 is TGTGCCAGCAGTTACTCCTGGGCGGCTGGGGCCAACGTCCTGACTTTC.

This clone was seen only once. The chain employs TRBV6-1 and TRBJ1-2, with D possibly being TRBD1 (6 bases). This CDR3 contains 13 residues. CDR1 is MNHNS and CDR2 is SASEGT in the germline V gene. V lost 4 bases and J 2 bases, leaving 8 bases between the germline ends. CDR3 amino acids: CASSVRGNYGYTF. The DNA of the CDR3 is TGTGCCAGCAGTGTTAGGGGGAACTATGGCTACACCTTC.

This chain links TRBV5-4 with TRBJ1-2; D may be TRBD1 (6 bases). Deletions cut 0 bases from V and 8 bases from J, with 11 bases between. The CDR3 contains 13 residues. Germline V gene sequence: CDR1 SGHNT, CDR2 YYREEE (reference sequence). The CDR3 DNA reads as TGTGCCAGCAGCTTGGGGGGGGCGCGGGGCTACACCTTC. Translating it yields CASSLGGARGYTF.

The CDR3 nucleotides read TGTGCCAGCAGCTCGACAGATAATCAGCCCCAGCATTTT. It yields the protein CASSSTDNQPQHF. This sequence joins TRBV11-2 and TRBJ1-5, with a possible D match to TRBD1 (5 bases). The CDR3 sequence is 13 residues long. The ends were cut back, 4 bases at V and 4 bases at J, with 8 bases in the middle. Germline CDR1 is SGHAT and CDR2 is FQNNGV.

This sequence joins TRBV9 and TRBJ1-6; the D is unclear. Trimming cost V 0 bases and J 8 bases, with 12 bases left between them. The CDR3 length is 15 residues. Germline V CDR1 and CDR2: SGDLS, YYNGEE. The DNA of the CDR3 is TGTGCCAGCAGCGTAGACCAAGGAGTTCATTCACCCCTCCACTTT. It is translated as CASSVDQGVHSPLHF.

The V and J genes are TRBV30 and TRBJ1-1, with D maybe TRBD1 (5 bases). CDR3 length: 16 amino acids. Germline lookup yields CDR1 GTSNPN and CDR2 SVGIG (reference sequence). For the CDR3, the DNA is TGTGTTCTCACCCTGGCAGGGAAAAGGAAGAACACTGAAGCTTTCTTT. Protein sequence: CVLTLAGKRKNTEAFF.

The chain uses TRBV7-3 and TRBJ2-1; D gene ambiguous. The CDR3 runs to 17 residues. Per the germline V gene, CDR1 is SGHTA and CDR2 is FQGTGA. The V end was cut by 1 base, the J end by 5 bases, with 18 bases between. CDR3 protein: CASSLNPRPEGHNEQFF. The CDR3 coding sequence is TGTGCCAGCAGCTTAAACCCGCGGCCGGAAGGTCACAATGAGCAGTTCTTC. The variable domain in full, with the rest retrieved from reference TRBV7-3 and TRBJ2-1, is GAGVSQTPSNKVTEKGKYVELRCDPISGHTALYWYRQSLGQGPEFLIYFQGTGAADDSGLPNDRFFAVRPEGSVSTLKIQRTERGDSAVYLCASSLNPRPEGHNEQFFGPGTRLTVL.

J is TRBJ1-6 and V is TRBV27; no clear D. From germline, CDR1 is MNHEY and CDR2 SMNVEV (reference sequence). The V end was cut by 3 bases, the J end by 7 bases, with 10 bases between. This CDR3 region has 14 residues. The DNA for the CDR3 is TGTGCCAGCAGTTTTAATGATGCGAATTCACCCCTCCACTTT. The encoded protein is CASSFNDANSPLHF.

The chain carries TRBV18 and TRBJ2-1, with a tentative D call TRBD1 (5 bases). Germline V CDR1 and CDR2: KGHSH, LQKENI. V was shortened by 4 bases and J by 8 bases, with 9 bases between the two germline ends. CDR3 length: 12 residues. CDR3 in amino acids: CASSLSRDEQFF. In DNA, the CDR3 is TGTGCCAGCTCACTCTCCAGGGATGAGCAGTTCTTC. Based on the CDR3 plus reference TRBV18 and TRBJ2-1, the full variable domain is NAGVMQNPRHLVRRRGQEARLRCSPMKGHSHVYWYRQLPEEGLKFMVYLQKENIIDESGMPKERFSAEFPKEGPSILRIQQVVRGDSAAYFCASSLSRDEQFFGPGTRLTVL.

This rearrangement joins TRBV27 to TRBJ2-3; D ambiguous. The V gene lost 5 bases and the J gene lost 5 bases, with 5 bases spanning the gap. Germline V gene data show CDR1 as MNHEY and CDR2 as SMNVEV (reference sequence). The CDR3 is made up of 11 amino acids. Written as DNA, the CDR3 is TGTGCCAGCAGTGCCGGAGATACGCAGTATTTT. Translation gives CASSAGDTQYF.

The rearrangement links TRBV18 to TRBJ2-3; D is ambiguous. The length of the CDR3 is 12 residues. Germline V lookup: CDR1 KGHSH, CDR2 LQKENI. Trimming left V 4 bases short and J 3 bases short, with 5 bases between. CDR3 residues: CASSQGTDTQYF. The DNA of the CDR3 is TGTGCCAGCTCACAGGGTACAGATACGCAGTATTTT.

The chain carries TRBV5-1 and TRBJ2-7, with TRBD1 matching over 10 bases. CDR1 SGHRS and CDR2 YFSETQ come from the germline V gene. The CDR3 has 15 residues. The V and J ends lost 4 bases and 2 bases, in that order; junction bases with no gene match: 6. The CDR3 region is CASSPAGTGAYEQYF. CDR3 coding DNA: TGCGCCAGCAGCCCCGCCGGGACAGGGGCCTACGAGCAGTACTTC.

This rearrangement joins TRBV5-6 to TRBJ1-2; D unresolved. CDR3 length: 14 amino acids. Deletions cut 4 bases from V and 4 bases from J, with 14 bases between. Germline lookup yields CDR1 SGHDT and CDR2 YYEEEE. The CDR3 sequence: CASSPVGEPYGYTF. The CDR3 DNA reads TGTGCCAGCAGCCCGGTCGGGGAACCCTATGGCTACACCTTC.

V is TRBV7-9 and J is TRBJ2-2, with 7 bases fitting TRBD1. CDR3 length equals 14 residues. V was clipped by 6 bases and J by 3 bases; unmatched bases: 4. CDR1 and CDR2 from the germline V gene are SEHNR and FQNEAQ (reference sequence). The CDR3 sequence: CASRNTGDTGELFF. CDR3 in DNA: TGTGCCAGCAGGAATACAGGGGACACCGGGGAGCTGTTTTTT.

The chain is built from TRBV25-1 and TRBJ2-7; TRBD2 matches 13 bases. J gave up 6 bases and V 7 bases, and 12 bases lay outside the gene matches. CDR1 is MGHDK and CDR2 is SYGVNS in the germline V gene. The CDR3 totals 16 residues. The CDR3 here is CASTEISTSGRAEQYF. CDR3 DNA sequence: TGTGCCAGCACCGAAATCTCCACTAGCGGGAGGGCCGAGCAGTACTTC.

The V call is TRBV2, the J call TRBJ1-5, with D maybe TRBD1 (5 bases). CDR3 length: 16 amino acids. The V end was cut by 1 base, the J end by 9 bases, with 19 bases between. CDR1 SNHLY and CDR2 FYNNEI come from the germline V gene. Here the CDR3 reads CASSEGGGRNGAPQHF. CDR3 in DNA: TGTGCCAGCAGTGAAGGGGGCGGAAGGAATGGAGCGCCCCAGCATTTT.

The chain couples TRBV4-2 to TRBJ2-7; D is unclear. The CDR3 runs to 15 residues. The V end lost 0 bases, the J end lost 0 bases, and 9 bases lay between the germline ends. Germline lookup yields CDR1 LGHNA and CDR2 YNFKEQ. This chain's CDR3 is CASSQDLGSSYEQYF. CDR3 bases: TGTGCCAGCAGCCAAGATTTAGGAAGCTCCTACGAGCAGTACTTC.

In this sample, this clone turned up once. The gene calls are TRBV10-3 and TRBJ1-2; D is undetermined. Trimming left V 2 bases short and J 2 bases short, with 9 bases between. The germline V gene has CDR1 ENHRY and CDR2 SYGVKD. The CDR3 totals 14 residues. In DNA, the CDR3 is TGTGCCATCAGTGAGGGCAGTTCGAACTATGGCTACACCTTC. Translation: CAISEGSSNYGYTF.

A single count supports this clone. This chain joins TRBV27 and TRBJ2-6, with a tentative D call TRBD2 (5 bases). Germline CDR1 is MNHEY and CDR2 is SMNVEV (reference sequence). This CDR3 is built from 16 residues. V lost 9 bases to trimming and J lost 0 bases, with 15 bases between them. CDR3 in DNA: TGTGCCAGTTCGGTAATAGGGAGCTCTGGGGCCAACGTCCTGACTTTC. Its translation is CASSVIGSSGANVLTF. Complete variable domain (other parts from reference TRBV27 and TRBJ2-6): EAQVTQNPRYLITVTGKKLTVTCSQNMNHEYMSWYRQDPGLGLRQIYYSMNVEVTDKGDVPEGYKVSRKEKRNFPLILESPSPNQTSLYFCASSVIGSSGANVLTFGAGSRLTVL.

The chain links TRBV5-1 to TRBJ1-1; D call uncertain. The CDR3 loop spans 14 amino acids. With 0 bases removed from V and 1 base from J, the gap between germline ends came to 7 bases. Looked up from germline, CDR1 is SGHRS and CDR2 is YFSETQ. Here the CDR3 DNA reads TGCGCCAGCAGCTTGGAGGCACGGAACACTGAAGCTTTCTTT. This translates into CASSLEARNTEAFF.

V is TRBV9 and J is TRBJ2-5, with D perhaps TRBD2 (5 bases). Per germline, CDR1 SGDLS and CDR2 YYNGEE. The CDR3 totals 13 residues. The V and J ends lost 3 bases and 2 bases respectively, with 8 bases between them. The CDR3 region has the DNA TGTGCCAGCAGCGGTAGCGTGCAAGAGACCCAGTACTTC. Translated, it gives CASSGSVQETQYF.

This chain links TRBV7-2 with TRBJ1-6, with unresolved D. Trimming took 2 bases from V and 9 from J, leaving 11 bases between them. The CDR3 runs to 14 residues. Per the germline V gene, CDR1 is SGHTA and CDR2 is FQGNSA. This CDR3 is CASSLKAYISPLHF. Here the CDR3 DNA reads TGTGCCAGCAGCTTAAAGGCCTACATTTCACCCCTCCACTTT.